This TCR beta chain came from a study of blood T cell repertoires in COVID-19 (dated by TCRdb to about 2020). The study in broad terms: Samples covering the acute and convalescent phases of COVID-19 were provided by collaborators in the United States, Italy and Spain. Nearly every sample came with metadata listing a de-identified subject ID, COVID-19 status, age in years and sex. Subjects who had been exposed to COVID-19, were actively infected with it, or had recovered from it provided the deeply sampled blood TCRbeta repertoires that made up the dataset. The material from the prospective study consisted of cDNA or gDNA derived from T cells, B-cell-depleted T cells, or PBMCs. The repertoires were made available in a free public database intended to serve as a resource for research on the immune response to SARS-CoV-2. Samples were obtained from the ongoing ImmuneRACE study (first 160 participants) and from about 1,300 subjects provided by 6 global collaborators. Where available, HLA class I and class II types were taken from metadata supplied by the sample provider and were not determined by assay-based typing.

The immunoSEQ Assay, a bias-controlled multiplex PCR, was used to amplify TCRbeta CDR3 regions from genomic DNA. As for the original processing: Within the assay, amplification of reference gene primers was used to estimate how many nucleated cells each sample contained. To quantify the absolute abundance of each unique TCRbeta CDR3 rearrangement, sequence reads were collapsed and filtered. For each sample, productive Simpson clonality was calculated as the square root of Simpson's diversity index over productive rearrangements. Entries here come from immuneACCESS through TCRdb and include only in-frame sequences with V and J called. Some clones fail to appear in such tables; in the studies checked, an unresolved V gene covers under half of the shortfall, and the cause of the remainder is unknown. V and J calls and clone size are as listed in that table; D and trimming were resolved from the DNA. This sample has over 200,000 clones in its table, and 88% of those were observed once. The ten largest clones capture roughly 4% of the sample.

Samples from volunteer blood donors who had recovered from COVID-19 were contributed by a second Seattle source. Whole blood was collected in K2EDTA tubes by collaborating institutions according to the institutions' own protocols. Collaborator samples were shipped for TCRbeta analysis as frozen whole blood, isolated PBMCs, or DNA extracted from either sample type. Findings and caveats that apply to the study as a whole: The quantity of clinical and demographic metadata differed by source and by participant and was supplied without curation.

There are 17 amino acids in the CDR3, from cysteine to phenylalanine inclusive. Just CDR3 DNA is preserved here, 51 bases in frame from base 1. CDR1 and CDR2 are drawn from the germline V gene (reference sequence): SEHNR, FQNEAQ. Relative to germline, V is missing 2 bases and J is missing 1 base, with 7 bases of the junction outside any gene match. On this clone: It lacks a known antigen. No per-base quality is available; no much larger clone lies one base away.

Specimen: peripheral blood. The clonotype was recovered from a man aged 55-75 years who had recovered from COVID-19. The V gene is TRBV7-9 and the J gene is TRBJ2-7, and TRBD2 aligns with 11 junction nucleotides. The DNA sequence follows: TGTGCCAGCAGCTTACGTACTAGCGGGGGTCCTTCCTACGAGCAGTACTTC. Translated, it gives CASSLRTSGGPSYEQYF.